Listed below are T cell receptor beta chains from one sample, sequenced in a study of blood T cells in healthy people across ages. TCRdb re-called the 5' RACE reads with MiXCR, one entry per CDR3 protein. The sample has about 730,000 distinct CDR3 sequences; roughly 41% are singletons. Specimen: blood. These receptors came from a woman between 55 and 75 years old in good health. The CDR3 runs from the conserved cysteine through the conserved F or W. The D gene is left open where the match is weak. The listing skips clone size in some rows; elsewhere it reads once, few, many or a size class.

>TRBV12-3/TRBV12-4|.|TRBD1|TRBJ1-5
CASSSREDRANQPQHF
TGTGCCAGCAGTTCCCGGGAAGACAGGGCCAATCAGCCCCAGCATTTT
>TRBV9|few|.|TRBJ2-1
CASSVDPQGTEQFF
TGTGCCAGCAGCGTAGATCCCCAGGGGACTGAGCAGTTCTTC
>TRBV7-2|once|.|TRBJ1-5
CASSFRTTVQPQHF
TGTGCCAGCAGCTTCCGGACGACAGTTCAGCCCCAGCATTTT
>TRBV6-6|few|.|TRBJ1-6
CASSSLASPLHF
TGTGCCAGCAGTTCGCTTGCTTCACCCCTCCACTTT
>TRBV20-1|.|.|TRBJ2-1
CSARRGRGEQFF
TGCAGTGCTAGGCGGGGACGGGGTGAGCAGTTCTTC
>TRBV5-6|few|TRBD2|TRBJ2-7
CASSAGTSGRIGQYF
TGTGCCAGCAGCGCTGGGACTAGCGGGAGAATCGGGCAGTACTTC
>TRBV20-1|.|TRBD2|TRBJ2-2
CSAVREGRNTGELFF
TGCAGTGCTGTGCGGGAGGGCCGGAACACCGGGGAGCTGTTTTTT
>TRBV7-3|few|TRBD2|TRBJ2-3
CASRIAGGPGDTQYF
TGTGCCAGCAGGATAGCGGGGGGGCCGGGCGATACGCAGTATTTT
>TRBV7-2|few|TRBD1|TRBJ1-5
CASSTGQVPRPQHF
TGTGCCAGCAGCACCGGACAGGTCCCAAGGCCCCAGCATTTT
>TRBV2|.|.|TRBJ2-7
CASSGDGSSYEQYF
TGTGCCAGCAGCGGGGACGGGAGCTCCTACGAGCAGTACTTC
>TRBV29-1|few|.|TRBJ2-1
CSVEGMGAPGYSYNEQFF
TGCAGCGTTGAAGGTATGGGGGCCCCAGGCTACTCCTACAATGAGCAGTTCTTC
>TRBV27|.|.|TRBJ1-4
CASSPRPGASNEKLFF
TGTGCCAGCAGTCCTAGACCGGGGGCTTCTAATGAAAAACTGTTTTTT
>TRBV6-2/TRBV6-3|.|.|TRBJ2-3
CASNDRPYTDTQYF
TGTGCCAGCAATGACAGACCTTACACAGATACGCAGTATTTT
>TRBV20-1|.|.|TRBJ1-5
CSARRTDNQPQHF
TGCAGTGCTAGGCGAACAGACAATCAGCCCCAGCATTTT
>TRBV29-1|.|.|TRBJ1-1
CSARYSNTEAFF
TGCAGCGCACGATACAGCAACACTGAAGCTTTCTTT
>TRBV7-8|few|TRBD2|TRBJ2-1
CASSLETSGRGDEQFF
TGTGCCAGCAGCTTAGAGACTAGCGGGAGAGGGGATGAGCAGTTCTTC
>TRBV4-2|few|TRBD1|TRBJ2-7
CASSRDRVSSYEQYF
TGTGCCAGCAGCCGCGACAGGGTGAGCTCCTACGAGCAGTACTTC
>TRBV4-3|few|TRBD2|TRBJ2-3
CASSQGRTSGDTDTQYF
TGCGCCAGCAGCCAGGGGCGCACTAGCGGAGACACAGATACGCAGTATTTT
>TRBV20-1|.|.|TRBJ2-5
CSARQEVGETQYF
TGCAGTGCCAGACAGGAGGTCGGAGAGACCCAGTACTTC
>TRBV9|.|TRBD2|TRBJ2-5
CASSAERGSQETQYF
TGTGCCAGCAGCGCCGAGCGGGGCAGCCAAGAGACCCAGTACTTC
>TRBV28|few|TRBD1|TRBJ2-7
CASTLTGGYEQYF
TGTGCCAGCACCCTGACAGGGGGCTACGAGCAGTACTTC
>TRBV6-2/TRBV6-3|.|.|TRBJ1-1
CASSYWTTEAFF
TGTGCCAGCAGTTACTGGACAACTGAAGCTTTCTTT
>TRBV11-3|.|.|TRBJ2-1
CASSSRGALHEQFF
TGTGCCAGCAGCTCCCGGGGGGCTCTCCATGAGCAGTTCTTC
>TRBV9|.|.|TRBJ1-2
CASSVVTEPINYGYTF
TGTGCCAGCAGCGTAGTGACAGAGCCTATTAACTATGGCTACACCTTC
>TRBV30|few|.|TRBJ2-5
CAGSWDQETQYF
TGTGCCGGGAGCTGGGACCAAGAGACCCAGTACTTC
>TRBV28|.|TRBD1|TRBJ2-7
CASSLSGAGGRTTYEQYF
TGTGCCAGCAGTTTATCGGGGGCAGGGGGCAGAACCACCTACGAGCAGTACTTC
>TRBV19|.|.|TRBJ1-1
CASSMMASLNTEAFF
TGTGCCAGTAGTATGATGGCCTCACTAAACACTGAAGCTTTCTTT
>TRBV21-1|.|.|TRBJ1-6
CASSPRKGQGGSPLHF
TGTGCCAGCAGCCCAAGAAAGGGACAGGGCGGATCACCCCTCCACTTT
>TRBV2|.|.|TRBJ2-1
CASKSRSYNEQFF
TGTGCCAGCAAGAGCAGATCCTACAATGAGCAGTTCTTC